This record concerns one T cell receptor beta chain sequence. Trimming removed 5 bases at V and 2 bases at J, with 14 bases between. CDR1 MNHEY and CDR2 SVGAGI come from the germline V gene. This CDR3 contains 15 residues. The entry originates in a study of blood T cells in healthy people across ages. Study summary: Template switching caught about one barcoded beta molecule for each two T cells.

The authors ran a second PCR of about 6 to 11 cycles using a sample-barcoded 5' primer and a J-beta primer mix. TCRdb used MiXCR to reprocess the 5' RACE reads, holding one entry per CDR3 protein. This table holds roughly 570,000 distinct CDR3 sequences, approximately 25% found once. The V gene is TRBV6-5, the J gene TRBJ2-3; the D gene could be TRBD1 or TRBD2 (5 bases each). This receptor was identified in a woman in her 70s in good health. The sequenced sample was blood. CDR3 sequence reads: CASSQTWGYTDTQYF. For the CDR3, the DNA is TGTGCCAGCAGTCAAACATGGGGGTACACAGATACGCAGTATTTT.